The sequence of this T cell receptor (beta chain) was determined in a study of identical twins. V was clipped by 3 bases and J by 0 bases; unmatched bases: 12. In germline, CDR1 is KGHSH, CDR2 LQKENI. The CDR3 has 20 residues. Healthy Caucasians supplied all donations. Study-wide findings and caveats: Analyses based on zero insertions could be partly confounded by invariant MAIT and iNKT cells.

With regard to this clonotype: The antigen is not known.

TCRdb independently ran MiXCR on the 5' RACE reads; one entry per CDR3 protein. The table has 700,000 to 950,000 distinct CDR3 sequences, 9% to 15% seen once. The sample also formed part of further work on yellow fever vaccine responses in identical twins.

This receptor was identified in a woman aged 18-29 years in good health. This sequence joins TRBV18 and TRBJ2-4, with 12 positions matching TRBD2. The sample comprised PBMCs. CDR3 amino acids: CASSPDHPLAGGEAKNIQYF. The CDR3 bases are TGTGCCAGCTCACCGGACCACCCGCTAGCGGGAGGGGAAGCCAAAAACATTCAGTACTTC.